The sequence of this T cell receptor beta chain was determined in a study of PD-1 blockade in classical Hodgkin lymphoma. Whole-study results and caveats: Similar baseline diversity was found in complete responders and newly diagnosed patients. Newly diagnosed patients were reported to start with lower TCR diversity than healthy donors.

Details on this clone: Its antigen is undetermined.

The patients all showed relapse after autologous stem cell transplantation, while their brentuximab vedotin exposure varied. This CDR3 is built from 14 residues. V was cut by 8 bases and J by 4 bases, with 17 bases left in between. In germline, CDR1 is SGHAT, CDR2 FQNNGV. Sequenced by immunoSEQ multiplex PCR; TCRdb stores in-frame clones only, minus some. The sample records about 10,000 clones, about 76% being singletons. This TCR came from a human donor with classical Hodgkin lymphoma. The chain employs TRBV11-2 and TRBJ1-2, with D hard to call. Source: peripheral blood mononuclear cells (PBMCs), taken at baseline. The CDR3 here is CASAHLGISYGYTF. CDR3 in DNA: TGTGCCAGCGCCCATTTGGGTATTTCCTATGGCTACACCTTC.